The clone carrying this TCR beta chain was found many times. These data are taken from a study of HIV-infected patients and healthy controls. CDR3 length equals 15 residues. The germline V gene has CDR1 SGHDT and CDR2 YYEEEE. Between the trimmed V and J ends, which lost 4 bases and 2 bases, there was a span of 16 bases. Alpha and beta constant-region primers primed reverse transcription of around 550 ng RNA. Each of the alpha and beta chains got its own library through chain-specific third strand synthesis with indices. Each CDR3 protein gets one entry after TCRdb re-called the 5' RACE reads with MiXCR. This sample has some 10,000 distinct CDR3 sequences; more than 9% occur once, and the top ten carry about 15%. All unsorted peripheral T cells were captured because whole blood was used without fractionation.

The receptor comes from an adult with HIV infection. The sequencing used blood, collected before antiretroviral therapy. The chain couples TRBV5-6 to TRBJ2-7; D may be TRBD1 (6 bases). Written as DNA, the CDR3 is TGTGCCAGCAGCCGCCCCGGGACACAGACCTACGAGCAGTACTTC. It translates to CASSRPGTQTYEQYF.